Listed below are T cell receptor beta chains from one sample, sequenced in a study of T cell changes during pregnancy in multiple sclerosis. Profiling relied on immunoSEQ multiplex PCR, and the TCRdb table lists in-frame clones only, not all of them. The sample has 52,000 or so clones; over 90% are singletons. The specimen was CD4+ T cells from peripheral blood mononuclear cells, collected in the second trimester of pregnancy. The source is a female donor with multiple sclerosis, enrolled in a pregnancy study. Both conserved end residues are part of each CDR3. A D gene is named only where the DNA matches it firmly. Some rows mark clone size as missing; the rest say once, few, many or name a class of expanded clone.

CASSAGNEEKLFF	TGTGCCAGCAGCGCGGGGAATGAGGAAAAACTGTTTTTT	TRBV7-9	TRBJ1-4	few	NA
CASSGDRGEEKLFF	TGTGCCAGCAGTGGGGACAGGGGTGAAGAAAAACTGTTTTTT	TRBV28	TRBJ1-4	NA	TRBD1
CASSGSAAGAKVYGYTF	TGTGCCAGCAGTGGCTCGGCCGCAGGGGCCAAAGTCTATGGCTACACCTTC	TRBV6-1	TRBJ1-2	NA	NA
CASSRGALSYEQYF	TGTGCCAGCTCACGCGGGGCCCTTTCCTACGAGCAGTACTTC	TRBV18	TRBJ2-7	NA	NA
CASSLGLAGENIQYF	TGCGCCAGCAGCTTAGGACTAGCGGGAGAAAACATTCAGTACTTC	TRBV5-1	TRBJ2-4	NA	TRBD2
CASAPGTQNTEAFF	TGTGCCAGCGCACCCGGGACACAGAACACTGAAGCTTTCTTT	TRBV11-1	TRBJ1-1	NA	NA
CASSQGVGSAGELFF	TGTGCCAGCAGCCAGGGGGTTGGGTCGGCCGGGGAGCTGTTTTTT	TRBV7-2	TRBJ2-2	NA	TRBD1
CASSYSGGETYEQYF	TGTGCCAGCAGTTACAGTGGCGGGGAGACTTACGAGCAGTACTTC	TRBV6-5	TRBJ2-7	NA	NA
CASSLVDSGGYEQYF	TGTGCCAGCAGCTTAGTTGATAGCGGGGGATACGAGCAGTACTTC	TRBV7-8	TRBJ2-7	NA	TRBD2
CSARPGREQYF	TGCAGTGCTAGACCTGGGAGGGAGCAGTACTTC	TRBV20-1	TRBJ2-7	once	NA
CASSLRGTSGGVNEQFF	TGTGCCAGCAGCTTACGTGGGACTAGCGGGGGGGTTAATGAGCAGTTCTTC	TRBV11-2	TRBJ2-1	NA	TRBD2
CASSLGPLEQYF	TGTGCCAGCAGCCTGGGCCCCCTGGAGCAGTACTTC	TRBV11-2	TRBJ2-7	NA	NA
CASSLGLAETQYF	TGTGCTAGCAGCTTAGGGCTGGCCGAGACCCAGTACTTC	TRBV7-7	TRBJ2-5	NA	NA
CASSPGQGSQPQHF	TGTGCCAGCTCACCGGGGCAGGGTAGCCAGCCCCAGCATTTT	TRBV18	TRBJ1-5	NA	NA
CASQGNTDTQYF	TGTGCCAGCCAGGGGAACACAGATACGCAGTATTTT	TRBV2	TRBJ2-3	NA	NA
CASSHPTGVYGYTF	TGTGCCAGCAGCCATCCCACAGGGGTTTATGGCTACACCTTC	TRBV16	TRBJ1-2	NA	TRBD1
CASSIATGLHEQFF	TGTGCCAGCAGCATAGCGACAGGGTTACATGAGCAGTTCTTC	TRBV9	TRBJ2-1	NA	TRBD1
CASSFLNTEAFF	TGTGCCAGCAGCTTTCTTAACACTGAAGCTTTCTTT	TRBV5-4	TRBJ1-1	NA	NA
CASSGRTTNTGELFF	TGTGCCAGCAGCGGCCGGACTACGAACACCGGGGAGCTGTTTTTT	TRBV9	TRBJ2-2	NA	NA
CASSSAGPGNEKLFF	TGTGCCAGCAGCTCCGCAGGGCCGGGTAATGAAAAACTGTTTTTT	TRBV5-4	TRBJ1-4	few	NA
CASSLRVNEKLFF	TGTGCCAGCAGTTTACGGGTTAATGAAAAACTGTTTTTT	TRBV27	TRBJ1-4	NA	NA
CASSVAGTYEQYF	TGCGCCAGCAGCGTGGCAGGAACCTACGAGCAGTACTTC	TRBV5-1	TRBJ2-7	NA	NA
CASSYEGGGGYTF	TGTGCCAGCAGTTACGAGGGAGGGGGTGGCTACACCTTC	TRBV6-6	TRBJ1-2	NA	NA
CASSRQGPINEKLFF	TGTGCCAGCAGTCGACAGGGGCCGATTAATGAAAAACTGTTTTTT	TRBV2	TRBJ1-4	NA	TRBD1
CSVRLVTEAFF	TGCAGTGTACGATTAGTAACTGAAGCTTTCTTT	TRBV20-1	TRBJ1-1	NA	NA
CASSGTTGLITPDTQYF	TGTGCCAGCAGCGGAACTACTGGACTAATTACGCCAGATACGCAGTATTTT	TRBV5-6	TRBJ2-3	NA	NA
CAIRTGQHTGELFF	TGTGCCATCAGGACGGGACAGCACACCGGGGAGCTGTTTTTT	TRBV10-3	TRBJ2-2	NA	TRBD1
CASSLGQGGNLDEQYF	TGTGCCAGCAGCTTAGGGCAGGGTGGTAACTTGGACGAGCAGTACTTC	TRBV7-9	TRBJ2-7	NA	NA
CASSLPGGGLGNEQFF	TGCGCCAGCAGCTTACCGGGCGGGGGGTTAGGCAATGAGCAGTTCTTC	TRBV5-1	TRBJ2-1	NA	TRBD2
CATKVSGGIMNTEAFF	TGCGCCACCAAGGTTTCAGGGGGCATCATGAACACTGAAGCTTTCTTT	TRBV5-1	TRBJ1-1	NA	TRBD1
CASSPGGPGSYEQYF	TGTGCCAGCAGCCCGGGTGGGCCGGGGTCCTACGAGCAGTACTTC	TRBV7-2	TRBJ2-7	few	NA
CASSGQLNTEAFF	TGTGCCAGTAGTGGGCAGCTGAACACTGAAGCTTTCTTT	TRBV5-4	TRBJ1-1	NA	NA
CASSELARGLYNEQFF	TGTGCCAGCAGTGAATTAGCGAGGGGACTTTACAATGAGCAGTTCTTC	TRBV6-1	TRBJ2-1	NA	NA
CASWGGSSYEQYF	TGTGCCTCATGGGGTGGGAGCTCCTACGAGCAGTACTTC	TRBV10-3	TRBJ2-7	NA	NA
CASSDFPKTPYEQYF	TGTGCCAGCAGCGATTTCCCCAAGACTCCCTACGAGCAGTACTTC	TRBV7-6	TRBJ2-7	NA	NA
CASSLLPRNNYGYTF	TGTGCCAGCAGCCTCCTTCCCAGGAATAACTATGGCTACACCTTC	TRBV6-5	TRBJ1-2	NA	NA
CASSGGGNHQETQYF	TGTGCCAGCAGTGGCGGGGGTAACCACCAAGAGACCCAGTACTTC	TRBV2	TRBJ2-5	once	TRBD2
CASSQVHGVKNSPLHF	TGTGCCAGCAGCCAAGTGCACGGGGTTAAGAATTCACCCCTCCACTTT	TRBV4-2	TRBJ1-6	NA	NA
CASSQDAPTGGYGYTF	TGTGCCAGCAGCCAAGATGCCCCCACAGGGGGCTATGGCTACACCTTC	TRBV14	TRBJ1-2	NA	TRBD1
CASSPLAGAYNEQFF	TGTGCCAGCAGCCCGTTAGCGGGGGCCTACAATGAGCAGTTCTTC	TRBV7-9	TRBJ2-1	NA	TRBD2
CASSPQGFPYEQYF	TGTGCCAGCAGCCCCCAGGGGTTCCCCTACGAGCAGTACTTC	TRBV7-9	TRBJ2-7	NA	NA
CASRGRVPGYTF	TGTGCCAGTAGGGGGAGGGTTCCAGGCTACACCTTC	TRBV19	TRBJ1-2	NA	NA
CASSHRHPQETQYF	TGCGCCAGCAGCCACCGACACCCACAAGAGACCCAGTACTTC	TRBV4-1	TRBJ2-5	NA	NA
CASSELAGLSGELFF	TGCGCCAGCAGTGAACTAGCGGGCCTTTCCGGGGAGCTGTTTTTT	TRBV5-1	TRBJ2-2	NA	TRBD2
CSVVGAQGTDTQYF	TGCAGCGTTGTAGGGGCGCAGGGCACAGATACGCAGTATTTT	TRBV29-1	TRBJ2-3	NA	NA
CASARAHRGYSNQPQHF	TGTGCCAGCGCGCGAGCCCACAGGGGCTATAGCAATCAGCCCCAGCATTTT	TRBV27	TRBJ1-5	NA	TRBD1
CASSVRQGTYEQYF	TGTGCCAGCAGCGTCAGACAGGGGACCTACGAGCAGTACTTC	TRBV5-5	TRBJ2-7	few	TRBD1
CASSVGASGGLNEQFF	TGTGCCAGCAGCGTAGGCGCTAGCGGGGGGTTAAATGAGCAGTTCTTC	TRBV9	TRBJ2-1	NA	TRBD2
CASSLDPVEKLFF	TGTGCCAGCAGCTTAGATCCCGTTGAAAAACTGTTTTTT	TRBV11-2	TRBJ1-4	NA	NA
CASSPRGDRNTDTQYF	TGTGCCAGTAGTCCCAGGGGGGACAGAAACACAGATACGCAGTATTTT	TRBV19	TRBJ2-3	NA	NA
CASSLTGMEGNTIYF	TGCGCCAGCAGCTTAACGGGAATGGAAGGAAACACCATATATTTT	TRBV5-1	TRBJ1-3	NA	NA
CSVNGQGVDNEQFF	TGCAGCGTCAACGGACAGGGTGTTGACAATGAGCAGTTCTTC	TRBV29-1	TRBJ2-1	NA	TRBD1
CASSLGGASAKNIQYF	TGTGCCAGCAGCTTAGGGGGCGCTTCGGCCAAAAACATTCAGTACTTC	TRBV11-3	TRBJ2-4	NA	NA
CALRTGRFASPLHF	TGTGCCCTCCGGACAGGCCGTTTCGCTTCACCCCTCCACTTT	TRBV30	TRBJ1-6	NA	TRBD1
CSDSQVNYGYTF	TGCAGCGATTCCCAGGTTAACTATGGCTACACCTTC	TRBV29-1	TRBJ1-2	once	NA
CAISDRGVNTDTQYF	TGTGCCATCAGTGACCGGGGGGTGAACACAGATACGCAGTATTTT	TRBV10-3	TRBJ2-3	NA	TRBD2
CALGSSGETQYF	TGTGCCCTCGGGTCCAGCGGAGAGACCCAGTACTTC	TRBV7-9	TRBJ2-5	NA	NA
CASSIWGQEATEAFF	TGTGCCAGTAGTATCTGGGGGCAGGAGGCCACTGAAGCTTTCTTT	TRBV19	TRBJ1-1	NA	NA
CAISTRQADSYEQYF	TGTGCCATCAGCACAAGACAGGCCGACTCCTACGAGCAGTACTTC	TRBV10-3	TRBJ2-7	NA	NA
CASSYGQIQETQYF	TGCGCCAGCAGCTATGGACAGATCCAAGAGACCCAGTACTTC	TRBV5-1	TRBJ2-5	NA	NA